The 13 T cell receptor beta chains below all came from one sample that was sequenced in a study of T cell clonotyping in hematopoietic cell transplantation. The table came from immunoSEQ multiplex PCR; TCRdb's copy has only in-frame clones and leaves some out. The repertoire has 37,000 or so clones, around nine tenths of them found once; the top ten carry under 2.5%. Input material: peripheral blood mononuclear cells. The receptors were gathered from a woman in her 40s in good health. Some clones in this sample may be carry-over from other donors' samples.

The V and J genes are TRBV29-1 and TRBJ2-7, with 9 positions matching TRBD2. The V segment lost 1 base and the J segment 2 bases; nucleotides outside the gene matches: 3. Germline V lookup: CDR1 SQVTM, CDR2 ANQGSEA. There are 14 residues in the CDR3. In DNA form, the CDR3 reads TGCAGCGTTGAAGTCCGCGGGAGGGCCTACGAGCAGTACTTC. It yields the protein CSVEVRGRAYEQYF.

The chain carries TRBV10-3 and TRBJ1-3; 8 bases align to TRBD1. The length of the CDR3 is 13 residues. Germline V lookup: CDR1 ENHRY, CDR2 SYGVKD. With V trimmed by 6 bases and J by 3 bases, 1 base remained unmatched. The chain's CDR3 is CAIRGQDGNTIYF. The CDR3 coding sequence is TGTGCCATCAGGGGACAGGATGGAAACACCATATATTTT.

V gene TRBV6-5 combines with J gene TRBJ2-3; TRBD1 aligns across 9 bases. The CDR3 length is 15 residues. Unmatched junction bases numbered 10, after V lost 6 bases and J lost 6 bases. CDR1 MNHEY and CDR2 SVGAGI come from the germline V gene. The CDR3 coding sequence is TGTGCCAGCAGACAGTTGGGGACAGGGACCGATACGCAGTATTTT. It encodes CASRQLGTGTDTQYF.

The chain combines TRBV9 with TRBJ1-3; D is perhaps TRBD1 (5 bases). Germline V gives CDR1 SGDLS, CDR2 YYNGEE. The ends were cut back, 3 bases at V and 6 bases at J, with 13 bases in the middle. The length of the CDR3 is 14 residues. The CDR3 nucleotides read TGTGCCAGCAGCGGGGGTGGCAGGGAAAACACCATATATTTT. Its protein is CASSGGGRENTIYF.

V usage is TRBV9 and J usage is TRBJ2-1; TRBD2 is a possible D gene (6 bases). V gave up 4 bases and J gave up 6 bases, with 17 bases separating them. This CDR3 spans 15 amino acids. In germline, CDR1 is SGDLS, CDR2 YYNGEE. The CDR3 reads CASSFRGTQTNEQFF. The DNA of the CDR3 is TGTGCCAGCAGCTTCCGCGGGACTCAAACCAATGAGCAGTTCTTC.

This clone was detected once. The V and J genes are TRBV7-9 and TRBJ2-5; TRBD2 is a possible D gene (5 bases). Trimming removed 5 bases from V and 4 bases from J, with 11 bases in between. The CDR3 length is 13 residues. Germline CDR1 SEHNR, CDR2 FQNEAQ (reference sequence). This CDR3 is CASSPLGVETQYF. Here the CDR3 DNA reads TGTGCCAGCAGCCCGCTCGGGGTAGAGACCCAGTACTTC.

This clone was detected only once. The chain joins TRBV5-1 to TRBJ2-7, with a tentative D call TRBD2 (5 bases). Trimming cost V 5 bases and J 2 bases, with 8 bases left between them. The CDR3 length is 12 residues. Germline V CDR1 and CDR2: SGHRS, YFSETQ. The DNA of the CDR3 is TGCGCCAGCAGACTAGAAGCCTACGAGCAGTACTTC. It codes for CASRLEAYEQYF.

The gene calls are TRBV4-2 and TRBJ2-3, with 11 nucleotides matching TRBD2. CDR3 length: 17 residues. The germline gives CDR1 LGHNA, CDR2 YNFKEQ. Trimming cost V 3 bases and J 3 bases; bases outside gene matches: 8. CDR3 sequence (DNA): TGTGCCAGCAGCCAGGGCCCTAGCGGGAGGATAACAGATACGCAGTATTTT. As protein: CASSQGPSGRITDTQYF.

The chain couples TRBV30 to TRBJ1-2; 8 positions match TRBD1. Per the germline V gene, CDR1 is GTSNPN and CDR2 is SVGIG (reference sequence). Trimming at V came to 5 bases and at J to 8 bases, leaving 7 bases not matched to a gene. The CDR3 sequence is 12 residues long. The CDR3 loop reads CAWALTGGGYTF. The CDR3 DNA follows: TGTGCCTGGGCCCTCACAGGGGGAGGCTACACCTTC.

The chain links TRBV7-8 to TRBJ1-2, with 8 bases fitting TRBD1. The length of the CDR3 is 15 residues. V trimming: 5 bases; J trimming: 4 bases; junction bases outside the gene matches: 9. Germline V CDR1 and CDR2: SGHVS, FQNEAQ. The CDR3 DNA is TGTGCCAGCAGCCACGGACAGGGCACAGTCTATGGCTACACCTTC. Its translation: CASSHGQGTVYGYTF.

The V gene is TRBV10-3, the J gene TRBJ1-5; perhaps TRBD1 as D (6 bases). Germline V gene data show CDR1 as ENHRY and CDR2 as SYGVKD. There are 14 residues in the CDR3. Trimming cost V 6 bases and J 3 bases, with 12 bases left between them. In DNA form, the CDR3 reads TGTGCCATCAGGCAAGTGGGGGCCAATCAGCCCCAGCATTTT. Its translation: CAIRQVGANQPQHF.

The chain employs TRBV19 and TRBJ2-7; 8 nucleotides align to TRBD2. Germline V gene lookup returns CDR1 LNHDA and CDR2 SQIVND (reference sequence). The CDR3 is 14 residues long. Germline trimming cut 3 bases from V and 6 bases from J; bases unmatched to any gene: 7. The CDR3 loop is CASSIGAGASEQYF. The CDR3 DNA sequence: TGTGCCAGTAGTATTGGAGCGGGAGCCTCCGAGCAGTACTTC.

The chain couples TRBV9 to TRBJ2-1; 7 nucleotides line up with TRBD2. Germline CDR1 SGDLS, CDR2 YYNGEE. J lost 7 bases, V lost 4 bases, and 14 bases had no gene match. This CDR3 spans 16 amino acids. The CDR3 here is CASSRAISDSGNEQFF. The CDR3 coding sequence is TGTGCCAGCAGCCGAGCGATTTCAGATAGCGGGAATGAGCAGTTCTTC.